Listed below are T cell receptor beta chains from one sample, sequenced in a study of blood T cells in healthy people across ages. Via MiXCR, TCRdb re-called the 5' RACE reads, giving one row per CDR3 protein. Of roughly 800,000 distinct CDR3 sequences listed, roughly 26% are singletons. The same sample was also used in a study of T cells of mothers and their children.

Sequencing used blood. The receptor set was obtained from a boy younger than 18 in good health. Each CDR3 is given with its conserved first and last residue. D genes are given only for firm matches. A row's size may be missing; if present it is once, few, many or a size class.

>NA|TRBV7-2|13|TRBJ2-1|NA
NA
CASQFAGGNEQLF
>NA|TRBV30|11|TRBJ1-1|TRBD1
TGTGCCTGGAACAGGGGTACTGAAGCTTTCTTT
CAWNRGTEAFF
>NA|TRBV7-3|16|TRBJ2-2|NA
TGTGCCAGCAGCTTAGTAGTAACAGGAAACACCGGGGAGCTGTTTTTT
CASSLVVTGNTGELFF
>NA|TRBV11-2|13|TRBJ1-2|NA
TGTGCCAGCAGCTCCTTGGGGGCGCGCGGCCACACCTTC
CASSSLGARGHTF
>NA|TRBV7-6|13|TRBJ1-4|NA
TGTGCCAGCAGCCGAGGTCCTTTAGAAAAACTGTTTTTT
CASSRGPLEKLFF
>NA|TRBV7-7|14|TRBJ2-5|NA
TGTGCTAGCAGCTTATTAGCGGATGGGGAGACCCAGTACTTC
CASSLLADGETQYF
>NA|TRBV6-1|17|TRBJ1-4|NA
TGTGCCAGCAGTGAAGCTGGGCTTCTGGGGTACGGTGAAAAACTGTTTTTT
CASSEAGLLGYGEKLFF
>NA|TRBV12-3/TRBV12-4|17|TRBJ2-2|TRBD1
TGTGCCAGCACCCTGGGGACAGCAATGACGAACACCGGGGAGCTGTTTTTT
CASTLGTAMTNTGELFF
>NA|TRBV7-9|14|TRBJ1-4|NA
TGTGCCAGCACCGAAGGGGGGCTAGGAGAAAAACTGTTTTTT
CASTEGGLGEKLFF
>NA|TRBV4-2|16|TRBJ2-1|TRBD1
TGTGCCAGCAGCGCGAGGGGGCCCCCCTCCTACAATGAGCAGTTGTTC
CASSARGPPSYNEQLF
>NA|TRBV28|13|TRBJ2-1|NA
TGTGCCAGCAGGATCAATGGGTATGATGAGCAGTTCTTC
CASRINGYDEQFF
>NA|TRBV12-3/TRBV12-4|15|TRBJ1-6|NA
TGTGCCAGCAGCGAAGACAGAACCTACGGTTCACCCCTCCACTTT
CASSEDRTYGSPLHF
>few|TRBV5-1|17|TRBJ2-3|NA
TGCGCCAGCAGCCCAACGGGGCGCACCTCCTTCACAGATACGCAGTATTTT
CASSPTGRTSFTDTQYF
>NA|TRBV28|14|TRBJ1-5|NA
TGTGCCGGCAGTGGGGGGAATAGCAATCAGCCCCAGCATTTT
CAGSGGNSNQPQHF
>few|TRBV7-9|13|TRBJ2-5|NA
TGTGCCAGCAGCTCAGGATCCGGGATGTGGCAGTCCTTC
CASSSGSGMWQSF
>few|TRBV5-1|14|TRBJ1-4|TRBD1
TGCGCCAGCACCACGGACAGGGGACGTGAAAAACTGTTTTTT
CASTTDRGREKLFF
>NA|TRBV5-1|16|TRBJ1-4|TRBD1
TGCGCCAGCAGCTTGGTTGGGACAGGGGCATTTGAGGAACTGTTTTTT
CASSLVGTGAFEELFF
>NA|TRBV5-5|15|TRBJ2-5|TRBD2
TGTGCCGGCAGCTTGAGAGCGGGGGACCAAGAGACCCAGTACTTC
CAGSLRAGDQETQYF
>NA|TRBV20-1|13|TRBJ1-2|NA
TGCAGTGCCAAAGACAGTGAGGACTATGGCTACACCTTC
CSAKDSEDYGYTF
>NA|TRBV6-6|16|TRBJ2-5|TRBD2
TGTGCCAGCACCCTCTATACTCTAGCGGGGGAAGAGACCCAGTACTTC
CASTLYTLAGEETQYF
>NA|TRBV7-3|13|TRBJ2-5|NA
TGTGCCAGCAGCCCAAGCCATCCTGAGACCCAGTACTTC
CASSPSHPETQYF
>NA|TRBV9|15|TRBJ1-3|NA
TGTGCCAGCAGCGGCACCACCGGCTCTGGAAACACCATATATTTT
CASSGTTGSGNTIYF
>NA|TRBV9|16|TRBJ2-3|NA
TGTGCCAGCAGCGTAGTGGTCGGGGATTACACAGATACGCAGTATTTT
CASSVVVGDYTDTQYF
>NA|TRBV5-1|15|TRBJ1-2|NA
TGCGCCAGCAACTTGGTAAACGGAGCTAACTATGGCTACACCTTC
CASNLVNGANYGYTF
>NA|TRBV21-1|16|TRBJ2-5|NA
TGTGCCAGCAGGAAGGGCGGGGGCCCCGGCATAGAGACCCAGTACTTC
CASRKGGGPGIETQYF
>few|TRBV28|16|TRBJ2-3|NA
TGTGCCAGCAGCTCCCCCCCGGGACTTTCCACAGATACGCAGTATTTT
CASSSPPGLSTDTQYF
>NA|TRBV25-1|11|TRBJ2-3|NA
TGTGCCAGCAAATTCACAGATACGCAGTATTTT
CASKFTDTQYF
>many|TRBV6-5|14|TRBJ2-7|TRBD1
TGTGCCAGCAGTTACCGGGACAGCGAGTACGAGCAGTACTTC
CASSYRDSEYEQYF
>few|TRBV20-1|13|TRBJ1-4|NA
TGCAGTGCGAGTGGGGGTGGGACTGAAAAACTGTTTTTT
CSASGGGTEKLFF
>NA|TRBV28|13|TRBJ2-7|NA
TGTGCCAGCAGTCGCGTCCTCTCCTACGAGCAGTACTTC
CASSRVLSYEQYF
>few|TRBV20-1|13|TRBJ2-5|TRBD1
TGCAGTGCTACTATGACAGGGGGAGAGACCCAGTACTTC
CSATMTGGETQYF
>NA|TRBV6-5|14|TRBJ2-7|NA
TGTGCCAGCAGTTACGACCGGTACACCTACGAGCAGTACTTC
CASSYDRYTYEQYF
>NA|TRBV19|13|TRBJ2-4|NA
TGTGCCACCCGGGATTTGGGCCCCAACATTCAGTACTTC
CATRDLGPNIQYF
>few|TRBV29-1|12|TRBJ1-1|NA
TGCAGCGTTGTCGTGGGGAACACTGAAGCTTTCTTT
CSVVVGNTEAFF
>NA|TRBV2|15|TRBJ2-3|NA
TGTGCCAGCAGACGAGAGGCTAGCGAGGCTCATACGCAGTATTTT
CASRREASEAHTQYF
>NA|TRBV7-9|19|TRBJ2-3|TRBD1
TGTGCCAGCAGCTTAGTATCCGACAGGGGTCGAAGAAACGCAGATACGCAGTATTTT
CASSLVSDRGRRNADTQYF
>few|TRBV6-1|14|TRBJ2-5|NA
TGTGCCAGCAAGGAAAGCGGGTACCAAGAGACCCAGTACTTC
CASKESGYQETQYF
>few|TRBV10-3|15|TRBJ2-5|NA
TGTGCCATCAGTGGTTACCCCCCAAGCGGGGAGACCCAGTACTTC
CAISGYPPSGETQYF
>NA|TRBV5-5|18|TRBJ2-3|TRBD2
TGTGCCAGCAGCTTGGATGGTAGCGGGGGCTACCGCACAGATACGCAGTATTTT
CASSLDGSGGYRTDTQYF
>NA|TRBV19|15|TRBJ1-5|NA
TGTGCCAGCGAACTAAGACACCAAAGCAATCAGCCCCAGCATTTT
CASELRHQSNQPQHF